The clone carrying this T cell receptor (beta chain) was detected only a few times. Its matching antigen is unknown. This record comes from a study of T cell repertoires in cytomegalovirus infection. Study in general: HLA-B-restricted CMV epitopes that are well studied, plus recently identified HLA-C-restricted ones, were used by the study. Public TCR beta signatures provided an indication of both CMV infection and a matching HLA type.

Findings and limits, study-wide: HLA-C-restricted CMV clonotypes gave the most frequent clonotype in two of eight donors.

TCRdb reprocessed the reads with MiXCR, giving one entry per CDR3 protein. The data contain some 900,000 distinct CDR3 sequences, less than 35% of them singletons. Sequences were derived from cultured CD8+ T cells from PBMCs, sampled from culture after CMV antigen stimulation. This clonotype was sampled from a human donor in good health (CMV status not recorded). Some clones in this sample may be carry-over from other donors' samples.

Written as DNA, the CDR3 is TGCGCCAGCAGCCAAGAGGACAGAGGCGGGAACATTCAGTACTTC. This encodes CASSQEDRGGNIQYF. The gene calls are TRBV4-3 and TRBJ2-4; a weak D match, TRBD1 (6 bases). Germline lookup yields CDR1 LGHNA and CDR2 YSLEER. Trimming cost V 0 bases and J 7 bases, with 13 bases left between them. The CDR3 covers 15 residues.